These 29 T cell receptor beta chains share one sample of origin, sequenced in a study of T cell responses to AZD1222 COVID-19 vaccine. Produced via immunoSEQ multiplex PCR; TCRdb's table is partial and in-frame only. Counted here are hundreds of thousands of clones, roughly 91% occurring once; the ten biggest clones make up around 1%. Material: peripheral blood, obtained on day 0 of MenACWY control vaccination. The receptors originated from an adult in good health.

This chain uses TRBV27 with TRBJ1-5; D perhaps matches TRBD1 (5 bases). This CDR3 comprises 14 residues. The germline V gene encodes CDR1 MNHEY and CDR2 SMNVEV (reference sequence). Trimming removed 2 bases at V and 5 bases at J, with 10 bases between. CDR3 loop: CASSLRTGDQPQHF. In DNA, the CDR3 is TGTGCCAGCAGTTTAAGAACAGGTGATCAGCCCCAGCATTTT.

CDR3 DNA: TGTGCCAGCAGCCGGGGACGAAGCAGCTCCTACGAGCAGTACTTC. This gives the protein CASSRGRSSSYEQYF. The V call is TRBV13, the J call TRBJ2-7; either TRBD1 or TRBD2 may fit D (5 bases each). The CDR3 is 15 residues long. V lost 5 bases to trimming and J lost 0 bases, with 14 bases between them. Germline lookup yields CDR1 PRHDT and CDR2 FYEKMQ (reference sequence).

The chain uses TRBV18 and TRBJ2-1; maybe TRBD2 (5 bases). V was trimmed by 6 bases and J by 8 bases, leaving 14 bases between them. The CDR3 spans 13 residues. The V gene's germline CDR1 is KGHSH and CDR2 LQKENI. CDR3: CASSLGTRDEQFF. The CDR3, as DNA: TGTGCCAGCTCCCTCGGCACGAGGGATGAGCAGTTCTTC.

The V gene is TRBV27, the J gene TRBJ2-1, with 9 bases that match TRBD2. Germline V gene sequence: CDR1 MNHEY, CDR2 SMNVEV (reference sequence). J lost 6 bases, V lost 6 bases, and 21 bases had no gene match. The CDR3 totals 19 residues. The CDR3 loop reads CASSWRRGGDPIGSNEQFF. For the CDR3, the DNA is TGTGCCAGCAGCTGGAGGCGCGGGGGGGACCCCATAGGGTCCAATGAGCAGTTCTTC.

This chain joins TRBV4-2 and TRBJ1-1; 9 bases map to TRBD1. Unmatched junction bases numbered 24, after V lost 4 bases and J lost 3 bases. CDR1 LGHNA and CDR2 YNFKEQ come from the germline V gene. This CDR3 is 21 amino acids long. The CDR3 nucleotides are TGTGCCAGCAGCCGTAAAGCCACCGCCGGGACAGGGAGTGTTTCGCACACTGAAGCTTTCTTT. This sequence encodes CASSRKATAGTGSVSHTEAFF.

The chain carries TRBV5-6 and TRBJ1-2, with 8 bases matching TRBD1. Unmatched junction bases numbered 6, after V lost 4 bases and J lost 10 bases. The CDR3 extends over 12 amino acids. The germline CDR1 and CDR2 sequences are SGHDT and YYEEEE. CDR3 nucleotide sequence: TGTGCCAGCAGCCTCGACAGGGGCGTCTACACCTTC. Translating gives CASSLDRGVYTF.

The V and J genes are TRBV28 and TRBJ1-5, with D maybe TRBD1 (5 bases). CDR1 is MDHEN, CDR2 SYDVKM, per germline. V shed 5 bases and J shed 3 bases, with 8 bases lying between them. The CDR3 loop spans 13 amino acids. The CDR3 nucleotides are TGTGCCAGCAGTGGGGGAATCAATCAGCCCCAGCATTTT. As protein: CASSGGINQPQHF.

This chain links TRBV19 with TRBJ1-4, with 7 nucleotides matching TRBD1. CDR3 size: 16 residues. From germline, CDR1 is LNHDA and CDR2 SQIVND (reference sequence). Trimming removed 7 bases from V and 0 bases from J; junction bases left unmatched: 8. In DNA form, the CDR3 reads TGTGCCAGTATCCCGGGACAGCGAGCAACTAATGAAAAACTGTTTTTT. Translated, it gives CASIPGQRATNEKLFF. The full variable domain, with the rest looked up from reference TRBV19 and TRBJ1-4, is DGGITQSPKYLFRKEGQNVTLSCEQNLNHDAMYWYRQDPGQGLRLIYYSQIVNDFQKGDIAEGYSVSREKKESFPLTVTSAQKNPTAFYLCASIPGQRATNEKLFFGSGTQLSVL.

The chain employs TRBV15 and TRBJ2-2, with a possible D match to TRBD1 (5 bases). This CDR3 comprises 18 residues. V lost 0 bases to trimming and J lost 6 bases, with 20 bases between them. The germline V gene has CDR1 LNHNV and CDR2 YYDKDF (reference sequence). CDR3 coding DNA: TGTGCCACCAGCAGAGATTCAGTCAGGGTTCAAATCTCCGGGGAGCTGTTTTTT. Its translation is CATSRDSVRVQISGELFF.

This chain joins TRBV2 and TRBJ1-5; D unclear. Germline V lookup: CDR1 SNHLY, CDR2 FYNNEI. CDR3 length: 15 amino acids. Trimming cost V 0 bases and J 1 base, with 7 bases left between them. The CDR3 nucleotides read TGTGCCAGCAGTGAAGCGCATAGGAGCAATCAGCCCCAGCATTTT. Its protein product is CASSEAHRSNQPQHF.

The chain carries TRBV14 and TRBJ2-4, with TRBD2 matching over 12 bases. The germline V gene has CDR1 SGHDN and CDR2 FVKESK. V lost 6 bases and J lost 10; bases outside the gene matches: 13. The CDR3 spans 16 residues. CDR3 loop: CASRFRTSGATGIQYF. CDR3 sequence (DNA): TGTGCCAGCAGGTTTCGGACTAGCGGGGCTACTGGAATTCAGTACTTC.

This chain connects TRBV3-1 (or the pseudogene TRBV3-2) to TRBJ2-5; no clear D. The CDR3 runs to 10 residues. With 0 bases removed from V and 7 bases from J, the gap between germline ends came to 0 bases. The germline V gene encodes CDR1 LGHDT and CDR2 YNNKEL (reference sequence). The CDR3 DNA follows: TGTGCCAGCAGCCAAGAGACCCAGTACTTC. Its protein product is CASSQETQYF.

The chain couples TRBV4-2 to TRBJ1-6; tentative D call: TRBD1 (6 bases). V gave up 0 bases and J gave up 8 bases, with 14 bases separating them. This CDR3 contains 16 residues. Per the germline V gene, CDR1 is LGHNA and CDR2 is YNFKEQ. CDR3 region: CASSQDGRGGHSPLHF. The CDR3 DNA reads TGTGCCAGCAGCCAAGACGGCAGGGGAGGGCATTCACCCCTCCACTTT.

This chain joins TRBV3-1 (or the pseudogene TRBV3-2) and TRBJ1-1; 7 nucleotides line up with TRBD1. The trim removed 4 bases at V and 0 bases at J, leaving 8 bases unmatched. The CDR3 consists of 16 residues. Germline CDR1 is LGHDT and CDR2 is YNNKEL (reference sequence). The CDR3 is CASSRQGALMNTEAFF. Here the CDR3 DNA reads TGTGCCAGCAGCCGACAGGGTGCCCTCATGAACACTGAAGCTTTCTTT.

The count of this clone is one. The chain recombines TRBV6-2 or TRBV6-3 with TRBJ2-3; no reliable D call. This CDR3 comprises 14 residues. Germline-derived CDR1 and CDR2 are MNHEY and SVGEGT. V lost 0 bases and J lost 3, with 7 bases in between. The CDR3 protein is CASSYSAVTDTQYF. CDR3 in DNA: TGTGCCAGCAGTTACTCCGCCGTAACAGATACGCAGTATTTT.

The rearrangement joins TRBV19 to TRBJ2-4; TRBD1 or TRBD2 may be the D gene (5 bases each). Trimming stripped 6 bases from V and 3 bases from J, with 18 bases between. CDR1 and CDR2 (germline): LNHDA, SQIVND (reference sequence). The CDR3 runs to 16 residues. Written as DNA, the CDR3 is TGTGCCAGTAGGGCCGGGGCTCGGTCCGGCAAAAACATTCAGTACTTC. This codes for CASRAGARSGKNIQYF.

J is TRBJ1-3 and V is TRBV13; TRBD1 might be the D (5 bases). The germline V gene encodes CDR1 PRHDT and CDR2 FYEKMQ (reference sequence). This CDR3 is 17 amino acids long. The germline V and J ends were trimmed by 5 bases and 3 bases, with 20 bases remaining between them. CDR3: CASSRLGDYTLGNTIYF. CDR3 DNA sequence: TGTGCCAGCAGCCGCCTTGGGGACTATACTCTTGGAAACACCATATATTTT. Drawing the rest from reference TRBV13 and TRBJ1-3, the complete variable domain is AAGVIQSPRHLIKEKRETATLKCYPIPRHDTVYWYQQGPGQDPQFLISFYEKMQSDKGSIPDRFSAQQFSDYHSELNMSSLELGDSALYFCASSRLGDYTLGNTIYFGEGSWLTVV.

V gene TRBV5-1 combines with J gene TRBJ1-5; 10 bases line up with TRBD1. CDR3 size: 21 residues. The germline V gene has CDR1 SGHRS and CDR2 YFSETQ. Trimming took 1 base from V and 0 from J; bases not matched to a gene: 16. The CDR3 region is CASSLYIWTGGFRFSNQPQHF. CDR3 DNA: TGCGCCAGCAGCTTGTACATTTGGACAGGGGGTTTCAGATTTAGCAATCAGCCCCAGCATTTT.

The chain links TRBV11-2 to TRBJ2-3; D gene ambiguous. Per germline, CDR1 SGHAT and CDR2 FQNNGV. CDR3 length: 15 residues. Trimming stripped 3 bases from V and 0 bases from J, with 10 bases between. The chain's CDR3 is CASSFNVRSTDTQYF. CDR3 in DNA: TGTGCCAGCAGCTTTAACGTTCGGAGCACAGATACGCAGTATTTT.

Comments on this clone: Other DNA sequences in this specimen translate into the identical CDR3. The chain carries TRBV28 and TRBJ1-5; 7 nucleotides line up with TRBD1. CDR3 length equals 14 residues. Germline trimming cut 5 bases from V and 1 base from J; bases unmatched to any gene: 2. CDR1 and CDR2 (germline): MDHEN, SYDVKM. This CDR3 reads CASSQGGSNQPQHF. Written as DNA, the CDR3 is TGTGCCAGCAGTCAGGGGGGGAGCAATCAGCCCCAGCATTTT.

J is TRBJ2-1 and V is TRBV6-2 or TRBV6-3; 8 bases map to TRBD2. The V gene end was trimmed by 6 bases and the J gene end by 1 base; junction bases not matched to a gene: 5. Germline V gene data show CDR1 as MNHEY and CDR2 as SVGEGT. The CDR3 length is 15 residues. CDR3 protein: CASSERGNSYNEQFF. The CDR3 DNA follows: TGTGCCAGCAGCGAGCGGGGGAATTCCTACAATGAGCAGTTCTTC.

This clone was counted a single time. Other DNA sequences within the sample encode an identical CDR3. The rearrangement links TRBV28 to TRBJ2-3, with D possibly matching TRBD1 (6 bases). The CDR3 consists of 16 residues. Trimming pared 5 bases from V and 0 bases from J, leaving 15 bases between. The germline V gene encodes CDR1 MDHEN and CDR2 SYDVKM. The CDR3 DNA is TGTGCCAGCAGTCCTATGGGGGCACAAAGCACAGATACGCAGTATTTT. This codes for CASSPMGAQSTDTQYF.

The rearrangement joins TRBV6-5 to TRBJ1-2, with D perhaps matching TRBD1 (6 bases). The CDR3 runs 15 residues. Trimming left V 5 bases short and J 4 bases short, with 17 bases between. Germline lookup yields CDR1 MNHEY and CDR2 SVGAGI. The CDR3 reads CASSPELQGGYGYTF. The CDR3 bases are TGTGCCAGCAGTCCTGAATTACAGGGAGGCTATGGCTACACCTTC.

The V and J genes are TRBV19 and TRBJ2-1; no clear D gene. Germline V CDR1 and CDR2: LNHDA, SQIVND (reference sequence). The V and J ends lost 3 bases and 0 bases respectively, with 9 bases between them. CDR3 length equals 15 residues. The CDR3 reads CASSISTGSYNEQFF. The CDR3 nucleotides read TGTGCCAGTAGTATTAGCACGGGCTCCTACAATGAGCAGTTCTTC.

This clone was seen just once. The chain has TRBV5-1 and TRBJ2-2; D may correspond to TRBD1 or TRBD2 (5 bases each). The germline CDR1 and CDR2 sequences are SGHRS and YFSETQ. The CDR3 is 13 residues long. V was cut by 4 bases and J by 4 bases, with 8 bases left in between. CDR3 amino acids: CASSEGPTGELFF. DNA of the CDR3: TGCGCCAGCAGCGAGGGGCCCACCGGGGAGCTGTTTTTT.

The chain is built from TRBV9 and TRBJ2-1; 8 nucleotides match TRBD2. Germline V gene lookup returns CDR1 SGDLS and CDR2 YYNGEE. The CDR3 contains 16 residues. J gave up 7 bases and V 0 bases, and 9 bases lay outside the gene matches. The CDR3 DNA is TGTGCCAGCAGCGTAGGAGGGGCGGGGGGATTAAATGAGCAGTTCTTC. Translation: CASSVGGAGGLNEQFF.

The sample holds one count of this clone. This rearrangement joins TRBV7-8 to TRBJ2-4; the match to TRBD1 covers 9 bases. The V segment lost 8 bases and the J segment 6 bases; nucleotides outside the gene matches: 8. Germline loops: CDR1 SGHVS, CDR2 FQNEAQ. There are 14 residues in the CDR3. The CDR3 spells CASGLGQGGNIQYF. DNA for the CDR3: TGTGCCAGCGGACTGGGACAGGGTGGAAACATTCAGTACTTC.

The chain uses TRBV4-1 and TRBJ2-7; the match to TRBD1 covers 8 bases. The germline V gene has CDR1 MGHRA and CDR2 YSYEKL. V dropped 3 bases and J dropped 4; count of bases not matched to a gene: 8. The CDR3 length is 15 residues. DNA of the CDR3: TGCGCCAGCAGCCATGCCCCTGGACAGGGTTACGAGCAGTACTTC. Translated: CASSHAPGQGYEQYF.

This clone has just one count. The V and J genes are TRBV29-1 and TRBJ1-1; TRBD1 might be the D (5 bases). Per the germline V gene, CDR1 is SQVTM and CDR2 is ANQGSEA. The CDR3 consists of 12 residues. V gave up 5 bases and J gave up 3 bases, with 10 bases separating them. The CDR3 nucleotides are TGCAGCGTTAGAATGGGGGACACTGAAGCTTTCTTT. Translated, it gives CSVRMGDTEAFF.